The source of this TCR beta chain is a study of Ad26.COV2.S vaccination and SARS-CoV-2 variants. Repertoires were generated with immunoSEQ multiplex PCR, while TCRdb's copy carries only in-frame clones and drops some. The sample records 360,000 or so clones, about nine tenths being singletons. The junction had 3 bases not matched to a gene; V was cut back by 2 bases and J by 6 bases. CDR3 length equals 15 residues. Per the germline V gene, CDR1 is SEHNR and CDR2 is FQNEAQ (reference sequence). Described treatment: 15 to 20 received Ad26.COV2.S at low or high dose, single or two shots; roughly five received placebo; per-sample allocation not given. The investigators took samples on day 63 after the first vaccine or placebo injection. In Boston, the donor was an adult between 18-55 years of age.

The source is a person aged 18 to 59 who received the Ad26.COV2.S COVID-19 vaccine or a placebo. The sequencing used peripheral blood, collected in a trial of Ad26.COV2.S vaccine versus placebo. The chain recombines TRBV7-9 with TRBJ2-2; 10 nucleotides align to TRBD1. The CDR3 coding sequence is TGTGCCAGCAGCTTAATCGGGACAGGGGCCGGGGAGCTGTTTTTT. It translates to CASSLIGTGAGELFF.